A single sample gave rise to the 21 T cell receptor beta chains below, sequenced in a study of blood T cell repertoires in COVID-19 (dated by TCRdb to 2020 to 2022). To prepare the library, the immunoSEQ multiplex PCR assay was applied. TCRdb provides this immuneACCESS table in a form limited to in-frame rearrangements. Some clones are lacking; in checked studies, under half of them reflect an unresolved V gene, and why the rest are absent is not known. This sample has more than 400,000 clones in its table, and around 85% of those were observed once. The ten largest clones capture about 3.2% of the sample. What was sequenced was peripheral blood. These receptors were collected from a human donor in a cohort sampled during active COVID-19.

This chain connects TRBV6-5 to TRBJ2-3; 7 bases line up with TRBD1. The CDR3 is 16 residues long. V trimming: 0 bases; J trimming: 3 bases; junction bases outside the gene matches: 6. In germline, CDR1 is MNHEY, CDR2 SVGAGI. In nucleotides, the CDR3 is TGTGCCAGCAGTTACTCGAGGGACAGCCCGACAGATACGCAGTATTTT. Its translation: CASSYSRDSPTDTQYF.

This clone has only a few counts. J is TRBJ2-1 and V is TRBV9; D call uncertain. V lost 4 bases, J lost 8 bases, and 7 bases lay in between. Germline lookup yields CDR1 SGDLS and CDR2 YYNGEE. CDR3 length: 11 amino acids. The CDR3 region has the DNA TGTGCCAGCAGCATTAGTCATGAGCAGTTCTTC. Translating it yields CASSISHEQFF. The complete variable domain, with remaining parts taken from reference TRBV9 and TRBJ2-1, reads DSGVTQTPKHLITATGQRVTLRCSPRSGDLSVYWYQQSLDQGLQFLIQYYNGEERAKGNILERFSAQQFPDLHSELNLSSLELGDSALYFCASSISHEQFFGPGTRLTVL.

The genes are TRBV5-4 and TRBJ2-4; 7 bases align to TRBD2. The CDR3 is 16 amino acids. Germline CDR1 is SGHNT and CDR2 is YYREEE (reference sequence). With V trimmed by 1 base and J by 6 bases, 10 bases remained unmatched. As DNA, the CDR3 is TGTGCCAGCAGCTTGCCGGCTAGCGGACGGGCAAACATTCAGTACTTC. Protein sequence: CASSLPASGRANIQYF.

This sequence joins TRBV7-2 and TRBJ1-2; a weak D match, TRBD1 (5 bases). Germline CDR1 SGHTA, CDR2 FQGNSA. The CDR3 covers 16 residues. The V end lost 5 bases, the J end lost 4 bases, and 20 bases lay between the germline ends. The CDR3 protein is CASSPGGVGLRYGYTF. In nucleotides, the CDR3 is TGTGCCAGCAGCCCGGGAGGGGTTGGACTGCGCTATGGCTACACCTTC. Filled out from reference TRBV7-2 and TRBJ1-2, the complete variable domain reads GAGVSQSPSNKVTEKGKDVELRCDPISGHTALYWYRQSLGQGLEFLIYFQGNSAPDKSGLPSDRFSAERTGGSVSTLTIQRTQQEDSAVYLCASSPGGVGLRYGYTFGSGTRLTVV.

V is TRBV5-4 and J is TRBJ2-3; 12 bases line up with TRBD2. The CDR3 sequence is 17 residues long. Germline loops: CDR1 SGHNT, CDR2 YYREEE (reference sequence). V lost 1 base, J lost 4 bases, and 7 bases stayed unmatched. DNA of the CDR3: TGTGCCAGCAGCTTGTTCCTAGCGGGAGGGCGGCCAGATACGCAGTATTTT. It specifies CASSLFLAGGRPDTQYF. The full variable domain, completed using reference TRBV5-4 and TRBJ2-3, is ETGVTQSPTHLIKTRGQQVTLRCSSQSGHNTVSWYQQALGQGPQFIFQYYREEENGRGNFPPRFSGLQFPNYSSELNVNALELDDSALYLCASSLFLAGGRPDTQYFGPGTRLTVL.

This chain links TRBV6-6 with TRBJ2-1; weak D call: TRBD1 (7 bases). This CDR3 region has 15 residues. CDR1 MNHNY and CDR2 SVGAGI come from the germline V gene (reference sequence). Trimming cost V 6 bases and J 5 bases, with 17 bases left between them. The CDR3 DNA sequence: TGTGCCAGCAGCCCCGCGGGGCAGGGGGACAATGAGCAGTTCTTC. Residues: CASSPAGQGDNEQFF.

The chain is built from TRBV27 and TRBJ1-6; D ambiguous. V lost 5 bases, J lost 10 bases, and 9 bases lay in between. The CDR3 loop spans 12 amino acids. Germline V lookup: CDR1 MNHEY, CDR2 SMNVEV (reference sequence). For the CDR3, the DNA is TGTGCCAGCAGTAGCCGTCGGTCACCCCTCCACTTT. It translates to CASSSRRSPLHF.

This chain joins TRBV25-1 and TRBJ2-7; maybe TRBD2 (5 bases). This CDR3 is built from 14 residues. Per germline, CDR1 MGHDK and CDR2 SYGVNS. The V gene lost 3 bases and the J gene lost 4 bases, with 13 bases spanning the gap. The CDR3 sequence: CASSDPGKGYEQYF. In DNA, the CDR3 is TGTGCCAGCAGTGATCCCGGGAAAGGTTACGAGCAGTACTTC.

CDR3 protein: CATCAGEQGVDEQYF. CDR3 in DNA: TGTGCCACCTGCGCAGGGGAACAGGGGGTAGACGAGCAGTACTTC. The chain has TRBV2 and TRBJ2-7, with 8 bases matching TRBD1. The CDR3 has 15 residues. Germline V gene lookup returns CDR1 SNHLY and CDR2 FYNNEI. Trimming removed 10 bases from V and 5 bases from J; junction bases left unmatched: 16.

CDR3 nucleotide sequence: TGCGCCAGCAGCCTTAGCGGGAGCTGGGGTGAGCAGTTCTTC. It is translated as CASSLSGSWGEQFF. The gene calls are TRBV5-1 and TRBJ2-1, with TRBD2 identical over 9 bases. Germline CDR1 SGHRS, CDR2 YFSETQ. The trim removed 4 bases at V and 9 bases at J, leaving 8 bases unmatched. The CDR3 has 14 residues.

The chain is built from TRBV30 and TRBJ2-6, with 10 positions matching TRBD1. Germline V gene data show CDR1 as GTSNPN and CDR2 as SVGIG (reference sequence). The CDR3 runs to 17 residues. V was clipped by 7 bases and J by 0 bases; unmatched bases: 9. The CDR3 coding sequence is TGTGCCTATCACCGGGACAGGGGACGCTCTGGGGCCAACGTCCTGACTTTC. It yields the protein CAYHRDRGRSGANVLTF.

This chain connects TRBV19 to TRBJ2-1; 7 nucleotides match TRBD2. Germline CDR1 is LNHDA and CDR2 is SQIVND (reference sequence). The CDR3 covers 14 residues. V lost 6 bases to trimming and J lost 7 bases; unmatched junction nucleotides: 9. CDR3 nucleotide sequence: TGTGCCAGTAGCCCGGGAGGACAAAGAAATGAGCAGTTCTTC. Translation gives CASSPGGQRNEQFF.

The J gene is TRBJ2-2, the V gene TRBV5-1; 14 bases line up with TRBD2. Germline CDR1 and CDR2: SGHRS and YFSETQ. V gave up 1 base and J gave up 6 bases; unmatched junction bases: 8. The CDR3 totals 18 residues. CDR3 sequence (DNA): TGCGCCAGCAGCTTGACCGGGACTAGCGGGAGTGGGGCCGGGGAGCTGTTTTTT. It is translated as CASSLTGTSGSGAGELFF.

CDR3 residues: CATGTGTNYGYTF. Written as DNA, the CDR3 is TGTGCCACCGGGACAGGGACTAACTATGGCTACACCTTC. The rearrangement uses TRBV30 and TRBJ1-2; TRBD1 matches at 9 bases. Germline values: CDR1 GTSNPN, CDR2 SVGIG (reference sequence). Trimming removed 8 bases from V and 0 bases from J; junction bases left unmatched: 4. This CDR3 spans 13 amino acids.

The chain carries TRBV29-1 and TRBJ2-2, with D perhaps TRBD2 (6 bases). The CDR3 has 15 residues. The V gene lost 7 bases and the J gene lost 1 base, with 16 bases spanning the gap. CDR1 and CDR2 from the germline V gene are SQVTM and ANQGSEA. This CDR3 reads CSALVGGGNTGELFF. CDR3 coding DNA: TGCAGCGCCCTTGTCGGGGGTGGGAACACCGGGGAGCTGTTTTTT.

V gene TRBV12-5 combines with J gene TRBJ2-1; 12 nucleotides line up with TRBD2. The CDR3 consists of 18 residues. CDR1 LGHNT and CDR2 FRNRAP come from the germline V gene. V lost 1 base and J lost 5; bases outside the gene matches: 9. The CDR3 nucleotides read TGTGCTAGTGGTTTGGGCCTAGCGGGAGGGCCTTGGGACAATGAGCAGTTCTTC. It specifies CASGLGLAGGPWDNEQFF.

This chain links TRBV21-1 with TRBJ2-4; TRBD1, the D gene given by the table, was not confirmed from the DNA. TRBV21-1 is assigned pseudogene status. The CDR3 consists of 20 residues. For the CDR3, the DNA is TGTGCCAGCAGCAAAGGGGTGAAACAGAACCGAGAGTCAGCCAAAAACATTCAGTACTTC. Translating it yields CASSKGVKQNRESAKNIQYF.

This clone was seen ten or more times. The genes are TRBV4-3 and TRBJ2-7; TRBD1 aligns across 9 bases. The CDR3 runs 14 residues. V was clipped by 4 bases and J by 10 bases; unmatched bases: 11. CDR1 and CDR2 (germline): LGHNA, YSLEER. The chain's CDR3 is CASSRRTGEILQYF. The DNA of the CDR3 is TGCGCCAGCAGCCGGAGGACAGGGGAGATTCTACAGTACTTC.

Regarding this clone: Distinct nucleotide sequences in the sample also encode this CDR3. The V call is TRBV18, the J call TRBJ1-2; 10 bases are a match to TRBD1. The length of the CDR3 is 15 residues. After removal of 1 base from V and 3 bases from J, the junction contained 2 bases not matched to a gene. The germline gives CDR1 KGHSH, CDR2 LQKENI. CDR3 DNA: TGTGCCAGCTCACCACGGACAGGGGGAGACTATGGCTACACCTTC. It is translated as CASSPRTGGDYGYTF. Full variable domain (rest looked up from reference TRBV18 and TRBJ1-2): NAGVMQNPRHLVRRRGQEARLRCSPMKGHSHVYWYRQLPEEGLKFMVYLQKENIIDESGMPKERFSAEFPKEGPSILRIQQVVRGDSAAYFCASSPRTGGDYGYTFGSGTRLTVV.

This clone was recorded a few times. The chain joins TRBV29-1 to TRBJ2-5, with TRBD2 matching 10 bases. This CDR3 region has 16 residues. V shed 7 bases and J 5 bases; nucleotides not matched to a gene: 16. Germline CDR1 SQVTM, CDR2 ANQGSEA. DNA for the CDR3: TGCAGCGGGAGGGGGTCTAGCGGGAGTTTAGGGGAGACCCAGTACTTC. This codes for CSGRGSSGSLGETQYF.

CDR3 in amino acids: CASSPLVGSTDTQYF. As DNA, the CDR3 is TGTGCCAGCAGCCCCTTGGTCGGTAGCACAGATACGCAGTATTTT. This sequence joins TRBV7-6 and TRBJ2-3, with no clear D. The CDR3 runs to 15 residues. Per the germline V gene, CDR1 is SGHVS and CDR2 is FNYEAQ. Trimming shortened V by 5 bases and J by 0 bases, and 12 bases separated the two germline ends.